This T cell receptor (beta chain) comes out of a study of blood T cell repertoires in COVID-19. V gave up 4 bases and J gave up 9 bases; unmatched junction bases: 12. CDR1 is LNHDA, CDR2 SQIVND, per germline (reference sequence). The CDR3 is made up of 15 amino acids. Data came from immunoSEQ multiplex PCR; TCRdb stores just in-frame clones and leaves some out. The sample includes about 210,000 clones, around 84% of them seen just once. The chain has TRBV19 and TRBJ2-1, with 7 bases matching TRBD1. Sequencing input: PBMCs or T cells enriched from blood (not recorded which). The TCR comes from a man in his forties or fifties who had recovered from COVID-19. The CDR3 bases are TGTGCCAGTAGTAAGACAGGGTTGGACTTGGGTGAGCAGTTCTTC. It is translated as CASSKTGLDLGEQFF.